This T cell receptor beta chain was identified in a study of cytomegalovirus exposure and HLA in healthy donors. Trimming stripped 6 bases from V and 0 bases from J, with 9 bases between. The CDR3 sequence is 14 residues long. CDR1 is MGHDK, CDR2 SYGVNS, per germline. The PCR employed 60 Vbeta primers together with 13 Jbeta primers. Sequencing used immunoSEQ multiplex PCR; TCRdb keeps in-frame clones, though not all of them. The sample records tens of thousands of clones, about 83% being singletons. V gene TRBV25-1 combines with J gene TRBJ1-5; tentatively, D is TRBD1 (5 bases). The receptor comes from a woman under 30 in good health and CMV-seropositive. Sequencing input: PBMCs. The CDR3 DNA follows: TGTGCCAGCAGCGTTACAGGTAGCAATCAGCCCCAGCATTTT. Amino acid sequence: CASSVTGSNQPQHF. Full variable domain (outside the CDR3, taken from reference TRBV25-1 and TRBJ1-5): EADIYQTPRYLVIGTGKKITLECSQTMGHDKMYWYQQDPGMELHLIHYSYGVNSTEKGDLSSESTVSRIRTEHFPLTLESARPSHTSQYLCASSVTGSNQPQHFGDGTRLSIL.